This TCR beta chain was profiled in a study of beta chain features in type 1 diabetes. Study background: Age and gender were similar between patients and healthy donors, as were cell yields. Study conclusions and caveats: Researchers report that Type 1 diabetes patients had moderately but significantly shorter TCRB CDR3s across all four CD4+ subsets. Within patients, naive, central memory and Treg TCRB repertoires seemed more similar than within healthy donors.

A remark on this clone: The target antigen is unknown.

This CDR3 is built from 16 residues. With 1 base removed from V and 3 bases from J, the gap between germline ends came to 15 bases. Germline-derived CDR1 and CDR2 are LNHDA and SQIVND (reference sequence). Sequencing targeted expressed TCRB transcripts, as all isolated RNA had been reverse transcribed. Measured with immunoSEQ multiplex PCR; TCRdb has only the in-frame clones, and not every one. The sample lists over 100,000 clones, around 40% seen once, with about 0.07% in the top ten. The sample consisted of stem cell memory CD4+ T cells from blood. The chain links TRBV19 to TRBJ1-2; D remains ambiguous. The sequence was obtained from a woman aged 18-29 years in good health. The CDR3 region is CASSIGRRVGDYGYTF. DNA of the CDR3: TGTGCCAGTAGTATAGGTCGTCGGGTCGGCGACTATGGCTACACCTTC.